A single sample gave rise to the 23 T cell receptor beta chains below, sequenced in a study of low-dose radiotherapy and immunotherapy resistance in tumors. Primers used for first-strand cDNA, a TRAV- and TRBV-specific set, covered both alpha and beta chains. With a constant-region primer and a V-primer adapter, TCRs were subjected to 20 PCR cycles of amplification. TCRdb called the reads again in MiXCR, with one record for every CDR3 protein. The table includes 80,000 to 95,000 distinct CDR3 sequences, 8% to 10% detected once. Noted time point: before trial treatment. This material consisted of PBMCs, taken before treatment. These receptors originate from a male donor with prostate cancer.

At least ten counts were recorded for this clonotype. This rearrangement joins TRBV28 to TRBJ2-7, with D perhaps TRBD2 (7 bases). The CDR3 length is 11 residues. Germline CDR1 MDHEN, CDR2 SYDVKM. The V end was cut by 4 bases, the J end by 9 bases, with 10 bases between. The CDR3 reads CASSSGGRQYF. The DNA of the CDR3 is TGTGCCAGCAGTTCCGGGGGGCGGCAGTACTTC.

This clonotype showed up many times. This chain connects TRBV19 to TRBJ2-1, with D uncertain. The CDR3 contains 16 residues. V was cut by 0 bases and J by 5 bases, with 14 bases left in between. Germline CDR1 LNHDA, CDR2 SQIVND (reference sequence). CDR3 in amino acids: CASSIDRWLGNNEQFF. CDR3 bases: TGTGCCAGTAGTATAGATAGGTGGCTAGGAAACAATGAGCAGTTCTTC.

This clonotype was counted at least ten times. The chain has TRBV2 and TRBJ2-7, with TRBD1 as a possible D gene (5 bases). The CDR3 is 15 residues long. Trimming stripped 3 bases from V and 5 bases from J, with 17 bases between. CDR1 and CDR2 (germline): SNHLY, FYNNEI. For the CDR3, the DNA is TGTGCCAGCAGTGATCTGGGGCAGGGTCTCCACGAGCAGTACTTC. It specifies CASSDLGQGLHEQYF. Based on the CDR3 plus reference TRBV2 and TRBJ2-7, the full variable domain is EPEVTQTPSHQVTQMGQEVILRCVPISNHLYFYWYRQILGQKVEFLVSFYNNEISEKSEIFDDQFSVERPDGSNFTLKIRSTKLEDSAMYFCASSDLGQGLHEQYFGPGTRLTVT.

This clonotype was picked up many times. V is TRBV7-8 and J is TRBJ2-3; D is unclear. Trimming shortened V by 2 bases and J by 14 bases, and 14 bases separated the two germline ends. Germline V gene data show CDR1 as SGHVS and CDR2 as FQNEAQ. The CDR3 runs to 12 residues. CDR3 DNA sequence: TGTGCCAGCAGCTTAACCCCTCGTATCTGGTATTTT. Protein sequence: CASSLTPRIWYF.

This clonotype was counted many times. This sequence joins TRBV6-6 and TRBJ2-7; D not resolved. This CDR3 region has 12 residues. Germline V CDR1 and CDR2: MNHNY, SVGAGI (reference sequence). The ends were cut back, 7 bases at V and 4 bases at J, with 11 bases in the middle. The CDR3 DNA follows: TGTGCCAGCAAAAGAGGCGGATACGAGCAGTACTTC. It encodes CASKRGGYEQYF.

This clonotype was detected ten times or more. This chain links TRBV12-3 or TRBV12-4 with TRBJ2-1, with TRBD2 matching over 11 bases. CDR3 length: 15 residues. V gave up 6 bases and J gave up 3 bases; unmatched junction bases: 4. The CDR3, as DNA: TGTGCCAGCAGAACCGGGACTAGCGGCTACAATGAGCAGTTCTTC. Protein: CASRTGTSGYNEQFF.

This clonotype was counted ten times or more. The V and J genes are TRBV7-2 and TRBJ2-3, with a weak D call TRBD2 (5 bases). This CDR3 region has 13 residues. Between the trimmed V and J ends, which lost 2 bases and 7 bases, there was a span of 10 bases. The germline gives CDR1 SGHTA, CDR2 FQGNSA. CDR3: CASSLSEDHTQYF. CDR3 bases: TGTGCCAGCAGCTTATCGGAGGACCATACGCAGTATTTT.

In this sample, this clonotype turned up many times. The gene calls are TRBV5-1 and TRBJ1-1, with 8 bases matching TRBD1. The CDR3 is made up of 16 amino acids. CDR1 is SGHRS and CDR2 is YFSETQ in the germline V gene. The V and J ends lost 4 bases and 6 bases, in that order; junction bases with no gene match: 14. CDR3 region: CASSTGQGPGWAEAFF. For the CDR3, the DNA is TGCGCCAGCAGCACAGGACAGGGACCAGGATGGGCTGAAGCTTTCTTT.

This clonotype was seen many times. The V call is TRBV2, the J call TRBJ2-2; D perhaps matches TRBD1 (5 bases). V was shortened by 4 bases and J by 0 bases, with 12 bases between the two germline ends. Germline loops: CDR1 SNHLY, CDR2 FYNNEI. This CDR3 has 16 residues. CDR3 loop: CASSASRAANTGELFF. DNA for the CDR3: TGTGCCAGCAGTGCTTCCAGGGCCGCGAACACCGGGGAGCTGTTTTTT.

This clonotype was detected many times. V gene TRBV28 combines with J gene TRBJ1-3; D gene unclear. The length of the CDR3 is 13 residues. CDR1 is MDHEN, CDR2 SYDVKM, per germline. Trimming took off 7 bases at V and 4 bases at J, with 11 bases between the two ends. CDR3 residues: CASIHPPGNTIYF. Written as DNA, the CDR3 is TGTGCCAGCATTCATCCGCCAGGAAACACCATATATTTT. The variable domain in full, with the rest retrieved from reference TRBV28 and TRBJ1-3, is DVKVTQSSRYLVKRTGEKVFLECVQDMDHENMFWYRQDPGLGLRLIYFSYDVKMKEKGDIPEGYSVSREKKERFSLILESASTNQTSMYLCASIHPPGNTIYFGEGSWLTVV.

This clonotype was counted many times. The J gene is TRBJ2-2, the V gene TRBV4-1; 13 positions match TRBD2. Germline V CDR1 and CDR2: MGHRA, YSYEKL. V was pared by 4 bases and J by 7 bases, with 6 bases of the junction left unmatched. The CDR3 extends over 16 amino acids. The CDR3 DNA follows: TGCGCCAGCAGCCTCACTAGCGGGAGGGCCGTCGGGGAGCTGTTTTTT. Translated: CASSLTSGRAVGELFF.

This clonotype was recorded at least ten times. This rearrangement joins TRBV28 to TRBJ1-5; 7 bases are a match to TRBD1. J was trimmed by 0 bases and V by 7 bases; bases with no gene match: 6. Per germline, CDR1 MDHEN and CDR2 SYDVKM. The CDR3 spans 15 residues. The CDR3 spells CASTWDRGSNQPQHF. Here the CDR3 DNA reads TGTGCCAGCACCTGGGACAGAGGTAGCAATCAGCCCCAGCATTTT.

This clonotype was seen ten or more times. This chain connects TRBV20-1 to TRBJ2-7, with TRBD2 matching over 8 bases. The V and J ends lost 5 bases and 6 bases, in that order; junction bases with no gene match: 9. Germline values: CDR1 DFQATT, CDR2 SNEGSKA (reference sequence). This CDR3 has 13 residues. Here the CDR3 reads CSAEHETSAEQYF. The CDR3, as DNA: TGCAGTGCTGAGCATGAGACTAGCGCCGAGCAGTACTTC.

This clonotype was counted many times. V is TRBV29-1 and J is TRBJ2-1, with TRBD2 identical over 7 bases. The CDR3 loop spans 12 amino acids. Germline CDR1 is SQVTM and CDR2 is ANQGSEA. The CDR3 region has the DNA TGCAGTTTAGCGGGTGGGGGGAATGAGCAGTTCTTC. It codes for CSLAGGGNEQFF.

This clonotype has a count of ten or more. The CDR3 here is CASSIGGANREQYF. The DNA of the CDR3 is TGTGCCAGTAGTATAGGCGGAGCCAATAGGGAGCAGTACTTC. The chain couples TRBV19 to TRBJ2-7; the D is unclear. The CDR3 has 14 amino acids. V was pared by 1 base and J by 7 bases, with 14 bases between. Germline CDR1 reads LNHDA; CDR2 reads SQIVND (reference sequence).

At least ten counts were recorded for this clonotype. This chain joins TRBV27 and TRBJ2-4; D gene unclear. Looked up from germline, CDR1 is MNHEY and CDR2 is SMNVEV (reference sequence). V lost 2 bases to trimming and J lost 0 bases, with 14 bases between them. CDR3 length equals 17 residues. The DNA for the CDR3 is TGTGCCAGCAGTTTACCGTACCCCGCAGTAGCCAAAAACATTCAGTACTTC. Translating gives CASSLPYPAVAKNIQYF.

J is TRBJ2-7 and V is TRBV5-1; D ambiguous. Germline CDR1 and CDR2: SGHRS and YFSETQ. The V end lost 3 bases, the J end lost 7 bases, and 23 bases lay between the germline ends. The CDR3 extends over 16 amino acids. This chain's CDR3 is CASSWETWRPGLEQYF. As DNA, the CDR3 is TGCGCCAGCAGCTGGGAAACCTGGCGGCCAGGTCTGGAGCAGTACTTC. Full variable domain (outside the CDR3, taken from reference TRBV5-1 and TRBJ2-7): KAGVTQTPRYLIKTRGQQVTLSCSPISGHRSVSWYQQTPGQGLQFLFEYFSETQRNKGNFPGRFSGRQFSNSRSEMNVSTLELGDSALYLCASSWETWRPGLEQYFGPGTRLTVT.

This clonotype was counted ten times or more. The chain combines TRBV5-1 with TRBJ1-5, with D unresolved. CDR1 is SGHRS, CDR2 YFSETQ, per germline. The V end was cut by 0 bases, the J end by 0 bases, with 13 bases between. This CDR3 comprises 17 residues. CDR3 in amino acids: CASSLGCRRYSNQPQHF. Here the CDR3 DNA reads TGCGCCAGCAGCTTGGGGTGCAGACGCTATAGCAATCAGCCCCAGCATTTT.

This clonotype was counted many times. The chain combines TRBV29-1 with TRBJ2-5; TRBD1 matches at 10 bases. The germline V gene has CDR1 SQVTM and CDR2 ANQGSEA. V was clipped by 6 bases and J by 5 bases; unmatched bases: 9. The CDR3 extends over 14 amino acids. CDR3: CSVSGTGVLETQYF. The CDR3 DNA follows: TGCAGCGTGTCCGGGACAGGGGTGTTGGAGACCCAGTACTTC. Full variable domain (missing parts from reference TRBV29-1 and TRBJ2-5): SAVISQKPSRDICQRGTSLTIQCQVDSQVTMMFWYRQQPGQSLTLIATANQGSEATYESGFVIDKFPISRPNLTFSTLTVSNMSPEDSSIYLCSVSGTGVLETQYFGPGTRLLVL.

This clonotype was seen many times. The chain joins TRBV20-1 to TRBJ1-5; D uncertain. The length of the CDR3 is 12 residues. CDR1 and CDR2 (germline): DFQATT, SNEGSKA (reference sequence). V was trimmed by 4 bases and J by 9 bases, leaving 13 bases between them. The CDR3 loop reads CSATAGSGPQHF. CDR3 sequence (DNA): TGCAGTGCTACCGCTGGGAGCGGGCCCCAGCATTTT.

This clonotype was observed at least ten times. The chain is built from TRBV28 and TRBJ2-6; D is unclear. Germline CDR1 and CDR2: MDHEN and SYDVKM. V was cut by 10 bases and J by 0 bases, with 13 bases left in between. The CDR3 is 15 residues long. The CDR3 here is CATKGSSSGANVLTF. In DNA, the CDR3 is TGTGCCACAAAGGGATCAAGCTCTGGGGCCAACGTCCTGACTTTC.

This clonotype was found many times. Written as DNA, the CDR3 is TGCAGTGCTAGGGCAGGTTGGGATAACTATGGCTACACCTTC. As protein: CSARAGWDNYGYTF. V usage is TRBV20-1 and J usage is TRBJ1-2; D not certain. CDR1 is DFQATT, CDR2 SNEGSKA, per germline (reference sequence). CDR3 size: 14 residues. V shed 3 bases and J shed 1 base, with 12 bases lying between them.

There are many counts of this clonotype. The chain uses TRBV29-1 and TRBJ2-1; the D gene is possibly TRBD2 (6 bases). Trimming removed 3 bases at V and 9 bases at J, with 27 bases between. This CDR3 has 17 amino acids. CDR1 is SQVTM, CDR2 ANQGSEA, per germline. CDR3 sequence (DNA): TGCAGCGTTGAGTTAGCGGTTTTCCCCAACCAATGGACTGAGCAGTTCTTC. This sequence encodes CSVELAVFPNQWTEQFF.